A single sample is the source of the 14 T cell receptor beta chains below, sequenced in a study of cytomegalovirus exposure and HLA in healthy donors (dated by TCRdb to 2016 to 2017). Library preparation employed the immunoSEQ multiplex PCR assay. For the multiplex PCR, a mixture combining 60 forward primers for TCR Vbeta segments and 13 reverse primers for TCR Jbeta segments was used. As stored in TCRdb, this immuneACCESS dataset retains in-frame rearrangements with V and J assigned. A fraction of the clones does not appear; measured against another copy, unresolved V genes explain less than half of the discrepancy, and the remainder lacks a known reason. Here the sample has roughly 190,000 clones; around 83% occur a single time. Jointly, the top ten make up approximately 1.6% of the sample. The sequenced sample was PBMCs. These receptor sequences come from a man aged 35-49 years in good health and CMV-seropositive.

V is TRBV11-2 and J is TRBJ2-7; TRBD1 matches 9 bases. J was trimmed by 0 bases and V by 1 base; bases with no gene match: 10. The V gene's germline CDR1 is SGHAT and CDR2 FQNNGV. The CDR3 totals 18 residues. For the CDR3, the DNA is TGTGCCAGCAGCTTAGGGGTTGGCGGGACAGGGTCCTCCTACGAGCAGTACTTC. Its protein is CASSLGVGGTGSSYEQYF.

The gene calls are TRBV28 and TRBJ2-1, with D perhaps matching TRBD2 (5 bases). Germline values: CDR1 MDHEN, CDR2 SYDVKM. V was trimmed by 1 base and J by 3 bases, leaving 10 bases between them. This CDR3 has 15 amino acids. The CDR3 nucleotides are TGTGCCAGCAGTTTATCTGTGGGAGACTACAATGAGCAGTTCTTC. The encoded protein is CASSLSVGDYNEQFF.

The V and J genes are TRBV5-1 and TRBJ2-1; 9 nucleotides match TRBD2. V was pared by 0 bases and J by 4 bases, with 2 bases of the junction left unmatched. Per germline, CDR1 SGHRS and CDR2 YFSETQ. The CDR3 spans 15 residues. The CDR3 spells CASSLGGRGYNEQFF. In DNA, the CDR3 is TGCGCCAGCAGCTTGGGCGGGAGGGGGTACAATGAGCAGTTCTTC.

The count of this clone is one. The chain employs TRBV11-2 and TRBJ2-7; tentative D call: TRBD2 (6 bases). V was pared by 5 bases and J by 10 bases, with 12 bases between. The CDR3 length is 11 residues. The V gene's germline CDR1 is SGHAT and CDR2 FQNNGV. The CDR3, as DNA: TGTGCCAGCAGCCATGGGGGGATACAGTACTTC. It codes for CASSHGGIQYF.

The J gene is TRBJ2-1, the V gene TRBV14, with a tentative D call TRBD1 (5 bases). The V and J ends lost 3 bases and 7 bases respectively, with 7 bases between them. The CDR3 runs to 12 residues. CDR1 and CDR2 (germline): SGHDN, FVKESK. CDR3 in DNA: TGTGCCAGCAGCCAGGCAGGGAATGAGCAGTTCTTC. This codes for CASSQAGNEQFF.

This CDR3 is CASSHRLTDTQYF. The DNA of the CDR3 is TGTGCCAGCAGCCATAGACTCACAGATACGCAGTATTTT. The J gene is TRBJ2-3, the V gene TRBV14, with D unclear. The germline V gene encodes CDR1 SGHDN and CDR2 FVKESK. This CDR3 contains 13 residues. Between the trimmed V and J ends, which lost 3 bases and 2 bases, there was a span of 6 bases.

The chain recombines TRBV13 with TRBJ1-3, with D possibly being TRBD1 (6 bases). CDR1 is PRHDT, CDR2 FYEKMQ, per germline (reference sequence). The CDR3 covers 17 residues. Trimming took off 6 bases at V and 0 bases at J, with 18 bases between the two ends. CDR3 DNA: TGTGCCAGCAGTTCCCGGACAGCCTATTACTCTGGAAACACCATATATTTT. Translation gives CASSSRTAYYSGNTIYF.

The V call is TRBV19, the J call TRBJ1-2; 8 positions match TRBD1. In germline, CDR1 is LNHDA, CDR2 SQIVND (reference sequence). This CDR3 spans 15 amino acids. The trim removed 3 bases at V and 7 bases at J, leaving 10 bases unmatched. Here the CDR3 DNA reads TGTGCCAGTAGTATCCCCGGGCAGGGGGCGTCTGGCTACACCTTC. Residues: CASSIPGQGASGYTF.

The V call is TRBV15, the J call TRBJ2-7, with 12 bases fitting TRBD1. The CDR3 contains 15 residues. CDR1 LNHNV and CDR2 YYDKDF come from the germline V gene (reference sequence). Germline trimming cut 0 bases from V and 11 bases from J; bases unmatched to any gene: 8. The CDR3 nucleotides read TGTGCCACCAGCAGAGATAGGGGGACAGGGGGCAGGGAGTACTTC. It specifies CATSRDRGTGGREYF. Variable domain in full (rest from reference TRBV15 and TRBJ2-7): DAMVIQNPRYQVTQFGKPVTLSCSQTLNHNVMYWYQQKSSQAPKLLFHYYDKDFNNEADTPDNFQSRRPNTSFCFLDIRSPGLGDTAMYLCATSRDRGTGGREYFGPGTRLTVT.

The chain has TRBV7-2 and TRBJ2-1; no clear D. Between the trimmed V and J ends, which lost 4 bases and 5 bases, there was a span of 3 bases. Looked up from germline, CDR1 is SGHTA and CDR2 is FQGNSA. The CDR3 has 11 amino acids. This CDR3 reads CASSSDNEQFF. The CDR3 DNA sequence: TGTGCCAGCAGCTCGGACAATGAGCAGTTCTTC. Full variable domain (missing parts from reference TRBV7-2 and TRBJ2-1): GAGVSQSPSNKVTEKGKDVELRCDPISGHTALYWYRQSLGQGLEFLIYFQGNSAPDKSGLPSDRFSAERTGGSVSTLTIQRTQQEDSAVYLCASSSDNEQFFGPGTRLTVL.

J is TRBJ2-7 and V is TRBV6-5; the match to TRBD2 covers 9 bases. V gave up 7 bases and J gave up 3 bases; unmatched junction bases: 7. The CDR3 spans 14 residues. Germline CDR1 MNHEY, CDR2 SVGAGI. CDR3 residues: CASKPTLAGYEQYF. The CDR3 DNA is TGTGCCAGCAAACCGACACTAGCGGGCTACGAGCAGTACTTC.

CDR3 in amino acids: CASSQGGLALYEQYF. CDR3 DNA sequence: TGTGCCAGCAGCCAAGGGGGACTAGCGCTCTACGAGCAGTACTTC. The V and J genes are TRBV4-2 and TRBJ2-5, with 10 nucleotides matching TRBD2. The better agreement between TRBJ2-7 and the DNA end casts doubt on the J call. The length of the CDR3 is 15 residues. Germline-derived CDR1 and CDR2 are LGHNA and YNFKEQ.

This sequence joins TRBV11-2 and TRBJ2-7; 8 nucleotides line up with TRBD1. Germline CDR1 is SGHAT and CDR2 is FQNNGV. Trimming at V came to 5 bases and at J to 0 bases, leaving 9 bases not matched to a gene. The CDR3 sequence is 16 residues long. CDR3 residues: CASSHLSTGGSYEQYF. CDR3 nucleotides: TGTGCCAGCAGCCATCTTTCAACAGGGGGCTCCTACGAGCAGTACTTC.

The rearrangement links TRBV7-9 to TRBJ2-3; the match to TRBD1 covers 8 bases. This CDR3 is 14 amino acids long. Germline-derived CDR1 and CDR2 are SEHNR and FQNEAQ (reference sequence). J lost 2 bases, V lost 5 bases, and 3 bases had no gene match. The CDR3 region has the DNA TGTGCCAGCAGCCGGACAGGGCTCACAGATACGCAGTATTTT. This codes for CASSRTGLTDTQYF.